A single sample is the source of the 26 T cell receptor beta chains below, sequenced in a study of T cells after somatic rescue of genetic block. Libraries were prepared by immunoSEQ multiplex PCR; TCRdb keeps only in-frame clonotypes and omits some of them. This table has fewer than 150,000 clones, 75% to 95% appearing once. Sequenced: peripheral blood mononuclear cells (PBMCs). All receptors derive from a woman aged 18-29 years.

J is TRBJ1-4 and V is TRBV4-1, with D unresolved. Per the germline V gene, CDR1 is MGHRA and CDR2 is YSYEKL. The CDR3 extends over 15 amino acids. V dropped 1 base and J dropped 5 bases, with 11 bases sitting between them. The chain's CDR3 is CASSQVQHLNEKLFF. The CDR3 DNA follows: TGCGCCAGCAGCCAAGTTCAACACTTAAATGAAAAACTGTTTTTT.

This clone was counted a single time. This rearrangement joins TRBV18 to TRBJ2-7; 10 bases fit TRBD2. V shed 11 bases, J shed 6 bases, and the junction held 22 bases outside the gene matches. This CDR3 has 17 residues. Germline CDR1 KGHSH, CDR2 LQKENI. The CDR3 DNA reads TGTGCCCTCCTGGGGGGACATCCGGGACTAGCGAGGTCCGAGCAGTACTTC. This gives the protein CALLGGHPGLARSEQYF.

The chain employs TRBV28 and TRBJ2-5, with D tentatively TRBD2 (5 bases). The CDR3 is 14 residues long. The germline gives CDR1 MDHEN, CDR2 SYDVKM. The ends were cut back, 5 bases at V and 2 bases at J, with 12 bases in the middle. CDR3 loop: CASSPPGIQETQYF. CDR3 sequence (DNA): TGTGCCAGCAGTCCGCCCGGGATACAAGAGACCCAGTACTTC.

The chain couples TRBV5-4 to TRBJ2-3; 8 bases are a match to TRBD2. The ends lost 0 bases at V and 4 bases at J; junction bases unmatched: 4. This CDR3 has 15 residues. CDR1 and CDR2 from the germline V gene are SGHNT and YYREEE (reference sequence). Here the CDR3 DNA reads TGTGCCAGCAGCTTGGCGGGGGGGCAATCAGATACGCAGTATTTT. Protein product: CASSLAGGQSDTQYF.

This clone was recorded once. The J gene is TRBJ2-5, the V gene TRBV5-8, with no clear D. The CDR3 spans 12 residues. CDR1 and CDR2 (germline): SGHTS, YDEGEE. V gave up 3 bases and J gave up 4 bases, with 7 bases separating them. CDR3 DNA sequence: TGTGCCAGCAGCTCCAGCCTAGAGACCCAGTACTTC. Protein product: CASSSSLETQYF.

This chain connects TRBV7-9 to TRBJ2-7; the D gene is possibly TRBD2 (6 bases). With 1 base removed from V and 2 bases from J, the gap between germline ends came to 9 bases. This CDR3 spans 14 amino acids. Germline CDR1 SEHNR, CDR2 FQNEAQ (reference sequence). CDR3 sequence reads: CASSLEGRTYEQYF. The CDR3 nucleotides are TGTGCCAGCAGCTTAGAGGGGAGGACCTACGAGCAGTACTTC.

This clone was detected once. The chain is built from TRBV11-3 and TRBJ1-1; TRBD1 might be the D (6 bases). The V gene's germline CDR1 is SGHNT and CDR2 YENEEA. This CDR3 is 12 amino acids long. Trimming left V 1 base short and J 8 bases short, with 8 bases between. CDR3 region: CASSLGTGEAFF. The CDR3 nucleotides read TGTGCCAGCAGCTTAGGCACAGGGGAAGCTTTCTTT.

The CDR3 region is CASSQDGGSPAAGNTIYF. The CDR3 DNA sequence: TGTGCCAGCAGCCAAGATGGGGGCAGTCCGGCGGCTGGAAACACCATATATTTT. The gene calls are TRBV4-2 and TRBJ1-3; D perhaps matches TRBD1 (6 bases). The germline CDR1 and CDR2 sequences are LGHNA and YNFKEQ. This CDR3 is built from 18 residues. V lost 0 bases and J lost 2, with 17 bases in between.

This chain links TRBV28 with TRBJ1-4; maybe TRBD1 (6 bases). Trimming shortened V by 4 bases and J by 2 bases, and 14 bases separated the two germline ends. This CDR3 has 16 amino acids. CDR1 and CDR2 from the germline V gene are MDHEN and SYDVKM. CDR3 nucleotides: TGTGCCAGCAGTTCCCCCGGGGGGCGGACTAATGAAAAACTGTTTTTT. Translated: CASSSPGGRTNEKLFF.

The chain combines TRBV7-9 with TRBJ2-3, with 11 bases identical to TRBD2. There are 16 residues in the CDR3. Trimming removed 5 bases from V and 2 bases from J; junction bases left unmatched: 6. Germline assignment: CDR1 SEHNR and CDR2 FQNEAQ (reference sequence). CDR3 amino acids: CASSILAGAVTDTQYF. In nucleotides, the CDR3 is TGTGCCAGCAGCATACTAGCGGGGGCGGTCACAGATACGCAGTATTTT. The full variable domain, in which reference TRBV7-9 and TRBJ2-3 provide the parts outside the CDR3, is DTGVSQNPRHKITKRGQNVTFRCDPISEHNRLYWYRQTLGQGPEFLTYFQNEAQLEKSRLLSDRFSAERPKGSFSTLEIQRTEQGDSAMYLCASSILAGAVTDTQYFGPGTRLTVL.

V usage is TRBV4-3 and J usage is TRBJ1-2; TRBD1 matches at 7 bases. J lost 5 bases, V lost 4 bases, and 10 bases had no gene match. The CDR3 consists of 15 residues. Per germline, CDR1 LGHNA and CDR2 YSLEER. The CDR3 region has the DNA TGCGCCAGCAGCCGTGGGCCGACAGGGACATATGGCTACACCTTC. As protein: CASSRGPTGTYGYTF.

This rearrangement joins TRBV4-1 to TRBJ2-1; tentatively, D is TRBD1 or TRBD2 (5 bases each). Trimming removed 4 bases at V and 3 bases at J, with 13 bases between. Looked up from germline, CDR1 is MGHRA and CDR2 is YSYEKL. This CDR3 has 15 amino acids. This CDR3 is CASSPGTANYNEQFF. Written as DNA, the CDR3 is TGCGCCAGCAGCCCGGGGACCGCGAACTACAATGAGCAGTTCTTC.

The V call is TRBV5-1, the J call TRBJ1-1; no clear D gene. The CDR3 has 14 amino acids. V was trimmed by 0 bases and J by 2 bases, leaving 8 bases between them. Germline V CDR1 and CDR2: SGHRS, YFSETQ. The CDR3 protein is CASSLAISNTEAFF. The CDR3 region has the DNA TGCGCCAGCAGCTTGGCCATTTCAAACACTGAAGCTTTCTTT.

The V call is TRBV2, the J call TRBJ2-7; the match to TRBD2 covers 12 bases. The junction had 5 bases not matched to a gene; V was cut back by 2 bases and J by 6 bases. The germline CDR1 and CDR2 sequences are SNHLY and FYNNEI. The CDR3 sequence is 15 residues long. CDR3 amino acids: CASSETSGGHSEQYF. The CDR3 nucleotides are TGTGCCAGCAGTGAAACTAGCGGGGGGCATAGCGAGCAGTACTTC.

This chain links TRBV27 with TRBJ1-2; D might be TRBD1 (6 bases). The CDR3 consists of 15 residues. The V end lost 4 bases, the J end lost 5 bases, and 17 bases lay between the germline ends. Germline V gene data show CDR1 as MNHEY and CDR2 as SMNVEV (reference sequence). The CDR3 sequence is CASSSTGGARYGYTF. CDR3 in DNA: TGTGCCAGCAGTTCCACGGGGGGGGCGAGGTATGGCTACACCTTC.

CDR3 sequence: CASSSVRGGAYNEQFF. CDR3 nucleotides: TGTGCCAGCAGCTCCGTTAGGGGAGGGGCCTACAATGAGCAGTTCTTC. This chain uses TRBV5-4 with TRBJ2-1; 7 nucleotides align to TRBD2. The CDR3 is made up of 16 amino acids. The V and J ends lost 3 bases and 2 bases, in that order; junction bases with no gene match: 8. From germline, CDR1 is SGHNT and CDR2 YYREEE (reference sequence).

The chain has TRBV9 and TRBJ1-5; D remains ambiguous. CDR3 length equals 13 residues. Germline V CDR1 and CDR2: SGDLS, YYNGEE. V shed 4 bases and J shed 4 bases, with 9 bases lying between them. CDR3 DNA: TGTGCCAGCAGCCCCTCAGTAAATCAGCCCCAGCATTTT. Amino acid sequence: CASSPSVNQPQHF. Variable domain in full (rest from reference TRBV9 and TRBJ1-5): DSGVTQTPKHLITATGQRVTLRCSPRSGDLSVYWYQQSLDQGLQFLIQYYNGEERAKGNILERFSAQQFPDLHSELNLSSLELGDSALYFCASSPSVNQPQHFGDGTRLSIL.

The V and J genes are TRBV6-6 and TRBJ1-6; 8 positions agree with TRBD1. V lost 7 bases to trimming and J lost 10 bases; unmatched junction nucleotides: 9. The germline V gene encodes CDR1 MNHNY and CDR2 SVGAGI (reference sequence). The CDR3 contains 14 residues. CDR3 bases: TGTGCCAGCACCTCGGACAGGGAGATCTCACCCCTCCACTTT. Its translation: CASTSDREISPLHF.

The chain carries TRBV7-9 and TRBJ1-1; 10 bases map to TRBD1. This CDR3 spans 17 amino acids. Germline CDR1 and CDR2: SEHNR and FQNEAQ (reference sequence). The ends lost 3 bases at V and 5 bases at J; junction bases unmatched: 12. The CDR3 DNA follows: TGTGCCAGCAGCTTGCTACCTCCGGGACAGGGGAGGACTGAAGCTTTCTTT. It yields the protein CASSLLPPGQGRTEAFF. Full variable domain (rest looked up from reference TRBV7-9 and TRBJ1-1): DTGVSQNPRHKITKRGQNVTFRCDPISEHNRLYWYRQTLGQGPEFLTYFQNEAQLEKSRLLSDRFSAERPKGSFSTLEIQRTEQGDSAMYLCASSLLPPGQGRTEAFFGQGTRLTVV.

This sequence joins TRBV5-1 and TRBJ2-5; 7 bases line up with TRBD2. Germline CDR1 reads SGHRS; CDR2 reads YFSETQ. The CDR3 totals 15 residues. With V trimmed by 4 bases and J by 2 bases, 8 bases remained unmatched. The CDR3 coding sequence is TGCGCCAGCAGCCCGGGGACTACCATTCAAGAGACCCAGTACTTC. Translated: CASSPGTTIQETQYF.

J is TRBJ2-7 and V is TRBV5-1; maybe TRBD2 (5 bases). Per germline, CDR1 SGHRS and CDR2 YFSETQ. V gave up 6 bases and J gave up 7 bases, with 20 bases separating them. The CDR3 length is 14 residues. Here the CDR3 DNA reads TGCGCCAGCAAAATAAGGCCGACTGAGGGAGAGCAGTACTTC. Translation gives CASKIRPTEGEQYF.

The genes are TRBV6-5 and TRBJ1-1, with D possibly matching TRBD1 (5 bases). The V end was cut by 6 bases, the J end by 5 bases, with 13 bases between. The CDR3 has 13 amino acids. Germline V gene data show CDR1 as MNHEY and CDR2 as SVGAGI. CDR3 bases: TGTGCCAGCAGGCAACCCCGGGGGACTGAAGCTTTCTTT. Its translation: CASRQPRGTEAFF.

This clone showed up just a few times. The chain carries TRBV6-5 and TRBJ2-7; no clear D gene. There are 12 residues in the CDR3. Germline CDR1 reads MNHEY; CDR2 reads SVGAGI. The V gene lost 5 bases and the J gene lost 4 bases, with 9 bases spanning the gap. CDR3 loop: CASSLLGYEQYF. The CDR3 DNA follows: TGTGCCAGCAGTCTCCTAGGGTACGAGCAGTACTTC.

The chain links TRBV21-1 to TRBJ2-5. TRBV21-1 is recorded as a pseudogene. The CDR3 spans 14 residues. CDR3 amino acids: CASSNGDPRETQYF. The CDR3, as DNA: TGTGCCAGCAGCAACGGGGACCCACGAGAGACCCAGTACTTC.

The rearrangement joins TRBV11-3 to TRBJ2-1, with D possibly TRBD2 on 5 matching bases. Germline loops: CDR1 SGHNT, CDR2 YENEEA. Deletions cut 4 bases from V and 7 bases from J, with 14 bases between. CDR3 length equals 14 residues. CDR3 nucleotide sequence: TGTGCCAGCAGCTCCCCCGGGAAGACGAATGAGCAGTTCTTC. Residues: CASSSPGKTNEQFF.

The CDR3 sequence is CASSPDVQGYEQYF. The CDR3 region has the DNA TGTGCCAGCAGCCCCGACGTCCAGGGCTACGAGCAGTACTTC. This chain joins TRBV7-2 and TRBJ2-7, with D possibly TRBD1 on 5 matching bases. V shed 5 bases and J shed 3 bases, with 14 bases lying between them. Germline values: CDR1 SGHTA, CDR2 FQGNSA. The CDR3 consists of 14 residues.